This T cell receptor (beta chain) appears in the sequencing data of a study of OX40 agonist ivuxolimab in advanced cancers. Trimming removed 2 bases at V and 2 bases at J, with 9 bases between. The CDR3 consists of 14 residues. From germline, CDR1 is MNHNS and CDR2 SASEGT. Repertoires were generated with immunoSEQ multiplex PCR, while TCRdb's copy carries only in-frame clones and drops some. The repertoire consists of about 120,000 clones, with around 93% occurring once and the leading ten covering roughly 0.15%. The genes are TRBV6-1 and TRBJ2-5, with unresolved D. The material sequenced was CD4+ or CD8+ T cells sorted from blood, taken in a trial of the OX40 agonist ivuxolimab. The TCR sequence derives from an adult with an advanced solid tumor such as melanoma, head and neck, liver or kidney cancer. CDR3 loop: CASSETQPQETQYF. The CDR3 DNA is TGTGCCAGCAGTGAAACACAGCCACAAGAGACCCAGTACTTC.